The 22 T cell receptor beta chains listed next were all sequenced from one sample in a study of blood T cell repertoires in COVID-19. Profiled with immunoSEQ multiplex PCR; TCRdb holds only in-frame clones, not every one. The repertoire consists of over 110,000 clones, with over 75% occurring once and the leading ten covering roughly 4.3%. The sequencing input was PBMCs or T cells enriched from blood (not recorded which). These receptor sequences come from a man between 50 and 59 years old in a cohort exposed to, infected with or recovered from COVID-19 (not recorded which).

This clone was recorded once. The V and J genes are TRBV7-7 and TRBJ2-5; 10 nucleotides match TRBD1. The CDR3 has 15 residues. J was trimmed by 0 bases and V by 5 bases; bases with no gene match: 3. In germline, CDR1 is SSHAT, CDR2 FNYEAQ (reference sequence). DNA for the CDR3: TGTGCCAGCAGCCAGGGACAGGGGTACCAAGAGACCCAGTACTTC. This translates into CASSQGQGYQETQYF.

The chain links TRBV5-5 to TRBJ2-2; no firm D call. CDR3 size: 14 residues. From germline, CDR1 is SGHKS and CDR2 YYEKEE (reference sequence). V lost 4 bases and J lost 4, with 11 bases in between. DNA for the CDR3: TGTGCCAGCAGCGGCGGATGGCTCACCGGGGAGCTGTTTTTT. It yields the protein CASSGGWLTGELFF.

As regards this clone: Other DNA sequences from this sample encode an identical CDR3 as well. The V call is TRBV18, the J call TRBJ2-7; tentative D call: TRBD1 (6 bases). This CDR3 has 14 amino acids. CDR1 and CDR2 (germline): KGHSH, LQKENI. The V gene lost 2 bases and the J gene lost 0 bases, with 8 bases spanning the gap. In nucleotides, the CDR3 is TGTGCCAGCTCACCAGGGGGCGGCTCCTACGAGCAGTACTTC. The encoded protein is CASSPGGGSYEQYF.

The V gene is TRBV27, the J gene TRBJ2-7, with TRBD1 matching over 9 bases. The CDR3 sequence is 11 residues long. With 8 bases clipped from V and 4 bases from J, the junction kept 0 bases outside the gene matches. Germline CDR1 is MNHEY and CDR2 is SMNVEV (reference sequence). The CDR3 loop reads CASGTGYEQYF. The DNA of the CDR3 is TGTGCCAGCGGGACAGGGTACGAGCAGTACTTC.

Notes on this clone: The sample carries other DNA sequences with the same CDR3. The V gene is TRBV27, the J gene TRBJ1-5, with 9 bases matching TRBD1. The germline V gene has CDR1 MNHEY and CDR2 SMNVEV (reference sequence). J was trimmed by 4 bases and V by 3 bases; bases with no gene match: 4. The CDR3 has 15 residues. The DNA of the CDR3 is TGTGCCAGCAGTTTCCAAGGGACAGGGAATCAGCCCCAGCATTTT. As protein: CASSFQGTGNQPQHF.

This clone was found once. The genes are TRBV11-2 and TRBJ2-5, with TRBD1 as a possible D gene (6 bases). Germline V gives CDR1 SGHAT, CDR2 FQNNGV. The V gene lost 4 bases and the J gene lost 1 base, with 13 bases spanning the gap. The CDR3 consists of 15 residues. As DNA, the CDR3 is TGTGCCAGCAGCTCCCCCCCGGACAGCCAAGAGACCCAGTACTTC. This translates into CASSSPPDSQETQYF.

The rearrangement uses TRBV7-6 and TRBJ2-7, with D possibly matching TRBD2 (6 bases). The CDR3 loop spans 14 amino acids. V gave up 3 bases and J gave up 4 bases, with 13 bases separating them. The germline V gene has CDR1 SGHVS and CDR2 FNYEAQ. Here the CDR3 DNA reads TGTGCCAGCAGCTTGGGAGGAGCAGGTTACGAGCAGTACTTC. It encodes CASSLGGAGYEQYF.

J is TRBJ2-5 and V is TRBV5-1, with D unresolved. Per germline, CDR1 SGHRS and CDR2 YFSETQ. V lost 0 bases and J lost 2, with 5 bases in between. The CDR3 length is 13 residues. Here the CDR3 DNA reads TGCGCCAGCAGCTTGGGTCCGCAAGAGACCCAGTACTTC. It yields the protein CASSLGPQETQYF.

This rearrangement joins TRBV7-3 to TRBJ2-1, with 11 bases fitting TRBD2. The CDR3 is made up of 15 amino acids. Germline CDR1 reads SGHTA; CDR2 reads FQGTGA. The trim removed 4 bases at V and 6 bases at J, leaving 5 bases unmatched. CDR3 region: CASSYTSGSSNEQFF. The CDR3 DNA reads TGTGCCAGCAGCTATACTAGCGGGAGTAGCAATGAGCAGTTCTTC.

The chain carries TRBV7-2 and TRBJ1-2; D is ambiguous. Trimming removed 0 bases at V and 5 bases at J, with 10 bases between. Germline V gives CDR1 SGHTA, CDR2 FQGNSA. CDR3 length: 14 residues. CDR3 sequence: CASSLALRGYGYTF. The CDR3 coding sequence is TGTGCCAGCAGCTTAGCGCTGAGAGGTTATGGCTACACCTTC.

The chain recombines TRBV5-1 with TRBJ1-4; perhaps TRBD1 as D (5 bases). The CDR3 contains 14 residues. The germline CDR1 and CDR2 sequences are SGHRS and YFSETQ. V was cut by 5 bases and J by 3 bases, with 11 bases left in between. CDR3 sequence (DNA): TGCGCCAGCAGGCCAGGGCTGCCTAATGAAAAACTGTTTTTT. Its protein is CASRPGLPNEKLFF.

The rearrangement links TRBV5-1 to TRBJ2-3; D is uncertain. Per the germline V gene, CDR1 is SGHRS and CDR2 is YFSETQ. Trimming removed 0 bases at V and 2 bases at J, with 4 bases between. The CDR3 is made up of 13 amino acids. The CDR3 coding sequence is TGCGCCAGCAGCTTGGGGCCCACAGATACGCAGTATTTT. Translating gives CASSLGPTDTQYF.

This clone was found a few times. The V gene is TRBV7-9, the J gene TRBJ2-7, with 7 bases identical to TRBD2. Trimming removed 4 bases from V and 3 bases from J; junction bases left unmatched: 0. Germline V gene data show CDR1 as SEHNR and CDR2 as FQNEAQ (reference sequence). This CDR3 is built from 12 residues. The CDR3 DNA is TGTGCCAGCAGCTCTAGCGGCTACGAGCAGTACTTC. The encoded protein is CASSSSGYEQYF.

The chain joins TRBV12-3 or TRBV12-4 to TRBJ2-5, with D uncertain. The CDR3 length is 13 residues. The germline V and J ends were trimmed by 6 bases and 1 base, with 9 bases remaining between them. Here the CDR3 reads CASRRIPQETQYF. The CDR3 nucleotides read TGTGCCAGCAGGAGGATCCCCCAAGAGACCCAGTACTTC.

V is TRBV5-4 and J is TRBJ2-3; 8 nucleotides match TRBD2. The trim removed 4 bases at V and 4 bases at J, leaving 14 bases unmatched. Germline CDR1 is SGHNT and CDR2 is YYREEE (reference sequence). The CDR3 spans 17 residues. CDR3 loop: CASSPWGAGEVPDTQYF. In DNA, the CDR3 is TGTGCCAGCAGCCCCTGGGGAGCGGGGGAAGTCCCAGATACGCAGTATTTT.

The CDR3: CASSPGLAGDSFIQYF. The CDR3 region has the DNA TGTGCCAGCAGCCCGGGACTAGCGGGTGATAGCTTCATTCAGTACTTC. The rearrangement links TRBV7-9 to TRBJ2-4, with 12 bases aligning to TRBD2. The CDR3 has 16 residues. Germline V gene data show CDR1 as SEHNR and CDR2 as FQNEAQ (reference sequence). V was pared by 5 bases and J by 9 bases, with 11 bases of the junction left unmatched.

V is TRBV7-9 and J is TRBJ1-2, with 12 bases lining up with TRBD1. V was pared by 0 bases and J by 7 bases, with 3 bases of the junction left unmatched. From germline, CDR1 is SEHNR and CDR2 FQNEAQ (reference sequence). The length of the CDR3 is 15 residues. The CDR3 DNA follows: TGTGCCAGCAGCTTAGCGGGACAGGGGGCTTCTGGCTACACCTTC. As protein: CASSLAGQGASGYTF.

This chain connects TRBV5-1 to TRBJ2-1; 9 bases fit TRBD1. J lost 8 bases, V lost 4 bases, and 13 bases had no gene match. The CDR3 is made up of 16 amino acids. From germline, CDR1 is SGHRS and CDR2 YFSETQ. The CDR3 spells CASSPPGTGYNDEQFF. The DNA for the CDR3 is TGCGCCAGCAGCCCCCCCGGGACAGGGTACAATGATGAGCAGTTCTTC.

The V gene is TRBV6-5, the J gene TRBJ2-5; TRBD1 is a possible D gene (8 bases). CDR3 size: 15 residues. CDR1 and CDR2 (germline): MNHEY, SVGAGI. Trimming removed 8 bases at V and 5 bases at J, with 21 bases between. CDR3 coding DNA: TGTGCCAGCGCGGGGAGGGACAGGCTAGGGGAGACCCAGTACTTC. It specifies CASAGRDRLGETQYF.

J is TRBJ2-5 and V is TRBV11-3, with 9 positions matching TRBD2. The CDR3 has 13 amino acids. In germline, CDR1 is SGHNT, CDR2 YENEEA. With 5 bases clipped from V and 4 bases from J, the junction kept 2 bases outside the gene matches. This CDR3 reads CASSKTSGETQYF. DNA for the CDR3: TGTGCCAGCAGCAAGACTAGCGGAGAGACCCAGTACTTC.

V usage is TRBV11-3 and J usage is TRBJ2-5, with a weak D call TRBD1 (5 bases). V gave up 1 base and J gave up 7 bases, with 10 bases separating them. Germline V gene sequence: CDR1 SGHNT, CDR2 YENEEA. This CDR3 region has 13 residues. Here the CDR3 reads CASSLGGLGTQYF. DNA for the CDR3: TGTGCCAGCAGCTTAGGGGGCCTCGGGACCCAGTACTTC.

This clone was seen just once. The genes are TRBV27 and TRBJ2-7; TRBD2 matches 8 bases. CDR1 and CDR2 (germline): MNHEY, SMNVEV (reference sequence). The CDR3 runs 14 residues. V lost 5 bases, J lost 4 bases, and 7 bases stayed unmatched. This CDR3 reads CASSLERGPYEQYF. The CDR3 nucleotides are TGTGCCAGCAGTCTTGAGCGGGGGCCGTACGAGCAGTACTTC.